Here is one TCR beta chain with its context. Its matching antigen is unknown. The data are from a study of T-cell reconstitution after alpha-beta-depleted transplantation in children. Germline-derived CDR1 and CDR2 are DFQATT and SNEGSKA (reference sequence). This CDR3 has 13 amino acids. General observations from the study: Several hundred rapidly expanded clones from non-depleted graft cells reportedly supplied alpha-beta T cells about two months post-transplant. Surviving recipient T cells and thymic progenitors accounted for the high day-60 TCRbeta diversity observed in some patients. T-cell numbers and diversity, one year after transplant, stemmed largely from T cells that were newly produced.

Unique molecular identifiers tagged the TCRbeta library. TCRdb used MiXCR to reprocess the PCR reads, holding one entry per CDR3 protein. Among hundreds of thousands of distinct CDR3 sequences listed, around 13% were seen once. This rearrangement joins TRBV20-1 to TRBJ2-7, with D perhaps being TRBD1 or TRBD2 (7 bases each). The sequence came from a male patient between 5 and 17 years old who had a stem cell transplant for acute myeloid leukemia, so the T cells may come from the graft donor. Source: PBMCs, mostly from graft donor cells, taken 360 days after TCRalphabeta/CD19-depleted stem cell transplant. This CDR3 is CSTRQGGAYEQYF. CDR3 nucleotides: TGCAGCACTAGACAGGGAGGGGCCTACGAGCAGTACTTC.